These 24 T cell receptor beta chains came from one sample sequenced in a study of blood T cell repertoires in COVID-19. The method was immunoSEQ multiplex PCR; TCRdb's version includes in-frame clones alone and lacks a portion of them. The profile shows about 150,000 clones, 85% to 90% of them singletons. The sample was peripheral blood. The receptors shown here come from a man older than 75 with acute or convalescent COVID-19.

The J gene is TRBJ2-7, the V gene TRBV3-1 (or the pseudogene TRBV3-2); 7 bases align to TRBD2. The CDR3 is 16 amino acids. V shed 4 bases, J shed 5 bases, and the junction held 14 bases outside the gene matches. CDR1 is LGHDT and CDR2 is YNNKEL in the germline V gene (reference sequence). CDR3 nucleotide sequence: TGTGCCAGCAGCCTAGGCGCGGGAGTGACCGGGGACGAGCAGTACTTC. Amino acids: CASSLGAGVTGDEQYF.

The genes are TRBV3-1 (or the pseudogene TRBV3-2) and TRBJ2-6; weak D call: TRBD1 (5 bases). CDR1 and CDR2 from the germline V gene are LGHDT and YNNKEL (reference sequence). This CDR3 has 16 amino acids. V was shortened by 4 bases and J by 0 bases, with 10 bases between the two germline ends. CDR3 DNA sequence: TGTGCCAGCAGCCCAATACAGGTCTCTGGGGCCAACGTCCTGACTTTC. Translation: CASSPIQVSGANVLTF.

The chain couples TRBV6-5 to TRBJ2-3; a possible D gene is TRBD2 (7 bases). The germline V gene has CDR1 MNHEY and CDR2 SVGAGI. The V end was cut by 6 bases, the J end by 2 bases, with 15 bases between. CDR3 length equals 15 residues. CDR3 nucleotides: TGTGCCAGCAGCCTCGGGGGGCCAGACACAGATACGCAGTATTTT. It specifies CASSLGGPDTDTQYF.

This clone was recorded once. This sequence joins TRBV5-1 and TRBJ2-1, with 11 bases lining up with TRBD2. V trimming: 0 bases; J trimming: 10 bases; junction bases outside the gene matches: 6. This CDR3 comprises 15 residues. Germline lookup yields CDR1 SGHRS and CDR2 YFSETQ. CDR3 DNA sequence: TGCGCCAGCAGCTTGGCCGTAATAGCGGGAGGGGAGCAGTTCTTC. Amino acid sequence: CASSLAVIAGGEQFF.

The CDR3 spells CASSLSGQSRDTQYF. The CDR3 DNA is TGTGCCAGCAGCTTAAGTGGACAAAGTAGAGATACGCAGTATTTT. The V and J genes are TRBV7-3 and TRBJ2-3; D is perhaps TRBD1 (5 bases). The CDR3 is made up of 15 amino acids. Trimming took 1 base from V and 5 from J, leaving 13 bases between them. The germline gives CDR1 SGHTA, CDR2 FQGTGA.

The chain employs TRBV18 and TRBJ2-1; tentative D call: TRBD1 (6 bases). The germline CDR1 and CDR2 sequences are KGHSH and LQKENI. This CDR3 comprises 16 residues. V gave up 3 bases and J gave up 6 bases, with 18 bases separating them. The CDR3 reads CASSPVRNTRGNEQFF. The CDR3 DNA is TGTGCCAGCTCACCTGTCCGGAACACCAGGGGCAATGAGCAGTTCTTC.

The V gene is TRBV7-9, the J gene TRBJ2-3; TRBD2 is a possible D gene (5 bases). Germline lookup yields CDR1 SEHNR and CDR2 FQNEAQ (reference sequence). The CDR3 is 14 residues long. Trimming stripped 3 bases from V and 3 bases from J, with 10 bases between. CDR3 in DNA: TGTGCCAGCAGCTTTGGGTCGGGAACAGATACGCAGTATTTT. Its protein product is CASSFGSGTDTQYF.

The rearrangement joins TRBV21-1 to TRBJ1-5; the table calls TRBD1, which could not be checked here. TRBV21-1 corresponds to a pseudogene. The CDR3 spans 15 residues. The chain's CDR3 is CASSKASTGNQPQHF. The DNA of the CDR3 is TGTGCCAGCAGCAAAGCAAGCACAGGCAATCAGCCCCAGCATTTT.

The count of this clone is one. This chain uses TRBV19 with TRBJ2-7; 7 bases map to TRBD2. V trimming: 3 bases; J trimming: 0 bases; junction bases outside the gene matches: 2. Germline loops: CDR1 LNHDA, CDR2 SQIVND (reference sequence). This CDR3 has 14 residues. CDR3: CASSMGGSSYEQYF. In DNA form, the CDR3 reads TGTGCCAGTAGTATGGGGGGGAGCTCCTACGAGCAGTACTTC.

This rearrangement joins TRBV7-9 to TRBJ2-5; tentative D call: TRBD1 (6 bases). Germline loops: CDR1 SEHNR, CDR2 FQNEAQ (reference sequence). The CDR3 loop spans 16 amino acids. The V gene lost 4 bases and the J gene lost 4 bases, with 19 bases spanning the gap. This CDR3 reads CASSSGRTGPGETQYF. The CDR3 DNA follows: TGTGCCAGCAGCTCCGGCCGTACAGGGCCGGGAGAGACCCAGTACTTC.

The DNA for the CDR3 is TGCGCCAGCAAGGACTCTCTGTCTAATGAGCAGTTCTTC. Its protein product is CASKDSLSNEQFF. The chain uses TRBV5-1 and TRBJ2-1, with D maybe TRBD2 (5 bases). Germline loops: CDR1 SGHRS, CDR2 YFSETQ. The CDR3 consists of 13 residues. V lost 6 bases and J 7 bases, leaving 14 bases between the germline ends.

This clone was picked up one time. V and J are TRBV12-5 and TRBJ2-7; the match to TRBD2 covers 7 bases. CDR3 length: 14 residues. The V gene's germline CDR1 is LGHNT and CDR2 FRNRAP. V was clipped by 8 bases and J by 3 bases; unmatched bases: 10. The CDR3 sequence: CASWPLADNYEQYF. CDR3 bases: TGTGCTAGTTGGCCGCTAGCGGATAACTACGAGCAGTACTTC.

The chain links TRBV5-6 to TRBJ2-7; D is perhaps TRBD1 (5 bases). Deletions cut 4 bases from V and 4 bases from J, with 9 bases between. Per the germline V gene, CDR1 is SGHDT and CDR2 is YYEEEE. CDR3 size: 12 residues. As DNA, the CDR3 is TGTGCCAGCAGCCTAACAGGATACGAGCAGTACTTC. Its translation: CASSLTGYEQYF.

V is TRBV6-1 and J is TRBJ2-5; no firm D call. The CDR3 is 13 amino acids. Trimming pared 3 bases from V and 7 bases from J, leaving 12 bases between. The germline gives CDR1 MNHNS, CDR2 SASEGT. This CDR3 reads CASSDTSGSTQYF. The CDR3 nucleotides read TGTGCCAGCAGTGACACCTCCGGTTCGACCCAGTACTTC.

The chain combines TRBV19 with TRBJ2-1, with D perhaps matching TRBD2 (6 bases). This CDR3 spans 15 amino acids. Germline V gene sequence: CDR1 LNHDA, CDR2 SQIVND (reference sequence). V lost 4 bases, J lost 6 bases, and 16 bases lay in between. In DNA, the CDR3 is TGTGCCAGTAGTAATGGGCTAGCGAACCCCAATGAGCAGTTCTTC. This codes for CASSNGLANPNEQFF.

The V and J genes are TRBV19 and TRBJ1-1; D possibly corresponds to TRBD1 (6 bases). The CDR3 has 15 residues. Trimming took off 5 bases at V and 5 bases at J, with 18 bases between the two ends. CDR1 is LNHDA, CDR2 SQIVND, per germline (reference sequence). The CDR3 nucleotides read TGTGCCAGTAGTCCGTTGAGGGGGGGCGAGACTGAAGCTTTCTTT. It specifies CASSPLRGGETEAFF. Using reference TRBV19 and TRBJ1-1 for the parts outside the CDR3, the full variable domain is DGGITQSPKYLFRKEGQNVTLSCEQNLNHDAMYWYRQDPGQGLRLIYYSQIVNDFQKGDIAEGYSVSREKKESFPLTVTSAQKNPTAFYLCASSPLRGGETEAFFGQGTRLTVV.

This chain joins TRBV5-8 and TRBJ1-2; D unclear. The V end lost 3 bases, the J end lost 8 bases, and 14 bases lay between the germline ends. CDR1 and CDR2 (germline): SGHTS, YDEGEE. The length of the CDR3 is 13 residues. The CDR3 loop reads CASSSRVFGGYTF. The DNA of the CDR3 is TGTGCCAGCAGCTCTCGGGTTTTCGGAGGCTACACCTTC.

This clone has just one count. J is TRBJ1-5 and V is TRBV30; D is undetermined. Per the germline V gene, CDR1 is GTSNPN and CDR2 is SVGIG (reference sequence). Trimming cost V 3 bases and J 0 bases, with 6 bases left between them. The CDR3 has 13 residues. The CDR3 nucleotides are TGTGCCTGGAGCACAAATAGCAATCAGCCCCAGCATTTT. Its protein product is CAWSTNSNQPQHF.

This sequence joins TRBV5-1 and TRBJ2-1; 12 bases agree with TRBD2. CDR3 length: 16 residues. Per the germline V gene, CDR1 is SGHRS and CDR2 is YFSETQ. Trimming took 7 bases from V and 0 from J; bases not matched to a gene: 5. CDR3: CASQPTSGSSYNEQFF. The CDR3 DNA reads TGCGCCAGCCAACCGACTAGCGGGAGCTCCTACAATGAGCAGTTCTTC.

This CDR3 reads CASSLELAGGVNEQFF. The CDR3 nucleotides are TGTGCCAGCAGCTTGGAGCTAGCGGGAGGGGTAAATGAGCAGTTCTTC. The chain couples TRBV5-4 to TRBJ2-1; 12 bases line up with TRBD2. V was clipped by 0 bases and J by 7 bases; unmatched bases: 5. Per germline, CDR1 SGHNT and CDR2 YYREEE (reference sequence). This CDR3 contains 16 residues.

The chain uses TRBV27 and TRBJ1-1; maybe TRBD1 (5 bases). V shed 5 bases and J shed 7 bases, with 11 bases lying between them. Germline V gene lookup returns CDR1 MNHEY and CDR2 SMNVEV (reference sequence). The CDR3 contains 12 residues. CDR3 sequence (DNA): TGTGCCAGCAGTCCAGGGTATGGTGAAGCTTTCTTT. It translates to CASSPGYGEAFF.

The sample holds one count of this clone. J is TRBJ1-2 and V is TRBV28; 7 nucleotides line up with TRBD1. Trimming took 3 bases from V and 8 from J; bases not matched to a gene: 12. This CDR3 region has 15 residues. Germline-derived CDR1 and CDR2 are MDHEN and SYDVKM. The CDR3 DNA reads TGTGCCAGCAGTTTGCCCCCGGGACAGTCGATGGGCTACACCTTC. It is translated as CASSLPPGQSMGYTF.

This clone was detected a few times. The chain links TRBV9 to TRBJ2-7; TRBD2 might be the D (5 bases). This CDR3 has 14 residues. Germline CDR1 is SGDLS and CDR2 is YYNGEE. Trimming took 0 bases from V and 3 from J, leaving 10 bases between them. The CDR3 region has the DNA TGTGCCAGCAGCGTAGAGGACGGGATCTACGAGCAGTACTTC. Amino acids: CASSVEDGIYEQYF.

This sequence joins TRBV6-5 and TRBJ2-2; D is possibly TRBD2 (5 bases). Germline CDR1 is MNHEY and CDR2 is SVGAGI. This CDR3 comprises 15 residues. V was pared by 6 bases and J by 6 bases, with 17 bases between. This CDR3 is CASRAFGSRAGELFF. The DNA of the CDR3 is TGTGCCAGCAGGGCCTTTGGGAGCCGCGCCGGGGAGCTGTTTTTT.